The rows below give T cell receptor beta chains drawn from one sample of a study of control samples from healthy donors and cancer patients. Data came from immunoSEQ multiplex PCR; TCRdb stores just in-frame clones and leaves some out. In the table there are 40,000 to 55,000 clones, roughly 90% of which are singletons. Material: PBMCs. The receptors derive from a man between 35 and 55 years old with colorectal cancer. Each CDR3 is given with its conserved first and last residue. The order of the fields is D gene, V gene, J gene, clone size, CDR3 protein, CDR3 DNA. The D gene is left open where the match is weak. Clone size is shown for a subset of rows, as once, few, many or a class of expanded clone.

d_call: TRBD1; v_call: TRBV6-5; j_call: TRBJ2-7; clone_size: .; cdr3_aa: CASSYLSGGASYEQYF; cdr3_nt: TGTGCCAGCAGTTACCTCTCAGGGGGCGCATCCTACGAGCAGTACTTC
d_call: .; v_call: TRBV27; j_call: TRBJ2-7; clone_size: .; cdr3_aa: CASSAGTWGYEQYF; cdr3_nt: TGTGCCAGCAGTGCCGGGACTTGGGGCTACGAGCAGTACTTC
d_call: .; v_call: TRBV18; j_call: TRBJ2-3; clone_size: .; cdr3_aa: CASSPWGEGTDTQYF; cdr3_nt: TGTGCCAGCTCACCGTGGGGGGAAGGTACAGATACGCAGTATTTT
d_call: TRBD2; v_call: TRBV4-1; j_call: TRBJ2-7; clone_size: few; cdr3_aa: CASSWRELAGGYEQYF; cdr3_nt: TGCGCCAGCAGCTGGAGAGAACTAGCGGGGGGCTACGAGCAGTACTTC
d_call: .; v_call: TRBV10-3; j_call: TRBJ2-6; clone_size: .; cdr3_aa: CAISDASSGANVLTF; cdr3_nt: TGTGCCATCAGTGATGCGAGCTCTGGGGCCAACGTCCTGACTTTC
d_call: .; v_call: TRBV5-6; j_call: TRBJ1-1; clone_size: .; cdr3_aa: CASSLNTEAFF; cdr3_nt: TGTGCCAGCAGCTTAAATACTGAAGCTTTCTTT
d_call: .; v_call: TRBV18; j_call: TRBJ1-5; clone_size: few; cdr3_aa: CASSLLTLKGNQPQHF; cdr3_nt: TGTGCCAGCTCACTATTAACTCTGAAAGGCAATCAGCCCCAGCATTTT
d_call: .; v_call: TRBV27; j_call: TRBJ2-1; clone_size: .; cdr3_aa: CASSPMYGEVRWNEQFF; cdr3_nt: TGTGCCAGCAGTCCTATGTACGGGGAGGTGCGGTGGAATGAGCAGTTCTTC
d_call: .; v_call: TRBV25-1; j_call: TRBJ2-7; clone_size: .; cdr3_aa: CASSEFERSYEQYF; cdr3_nt: TGTGCCAGCAGTGAATTTGAGAGGTCCTACGAGCAGTACTTC
d_call: .; v_call: TRBV10-3; j_call: TRBJ1-5; clone_size: .; cdr3_aa: CAISDRRADQPQHF; cdr3_nt: TGTGCCATCAGTGACCGCAGGGCAGATCAGCCCCAGCATTTT
d_call: TRBD1; v_call: TRBV6-5; j_call: TRBJ1-1; clone_size: .; cdr3_aa: CASSYTGGTEAFF; cdr3_nt: TGTGCCAGCAGTTACACAGGGGGCACTGAAGCTTTCTTT
d_call: TRBD2; v_call: TRBV5-1; j_call: TRBJ2-7; clone_size: .; cdr3_aa: CASSLRASGALSYEQYF; cdr3_nt: TGCGCCAGCAGCTTGAGGGCTAGCGGGGCGCTCTCCTACGAGCAGTACTTC
d_call: TRBD1; v_call: TRBV12-5; j_call: TRBJ2-1; clone_size: .; cdr3_aa: CASVMVFDRVKGPTYNEQFF; cdr3_nt: TGTGCTAGTGTTATGGTTTTCGACAGGGTAAAAGGGCCGACCTACAATGAGCAGTTCTTC
d_call: TRBD2; v_call: TRBV6-5; j_call: TRBJ2-3; clone_size: .; cdr3_aa: CASTWTSGSTDTQYF; cdr3_nt: TGTGCCAGCACCTGGACTAGCGGTAGCACAGATACGCAGTATTTT
d_call: TRBD2; v_call: TRBV27; j_call: TRBJ2-3; clone_size: .; cdr3_aa: CASSWTSGSVDTQYF; cdr3_nt: TGTGCCAGCAGTTGGACTAGCGGGAGTGTAGATACGCAGTATTTT
d_call: .; v_call: TRBV7-9; j_call: TRBJ1-1; clone_size: .; cdr3_aa: CASSPPGGITSEAFF; cdr3_nt: TGTGCCAGCAGCCCCCCCGGGGGGATAACTTCTGAAGCTTTCTTT
d_call: .; v_call: TRBV4-1; j_call: TRBJ1-1; clone_size: .; cdr3_aa: CASSQEGLFGRMNTEAFF; cdr3_nt: TGCGCCAGCAGCCAAGAAGGGCTTTTTGGGAGGATGAACACTGAAGCTTTCTTT
d_call: .; v_call: TRBV6-5; j_call: TRBJ2-2; clone_size: .; cdr3_aa: CASSYMGGITGELFF; cdr3_nt: TGTGCCAGCAGTTATATGGGGGGCATAACCGGGGAGCTGTTTTTT
d_call: .; v_call: TRBV2; j_call: TRBJ1-6; clone_size: .; cdr3_aa: CASNPNRRMANSPLHF; cdr3_nt: TGTGCCAGCAACCCTAACAGGCGGATGGCTAATTCACCCCTCCACTTT
d_call: TRBD1; v_call: TRBV11-2; j_call: TRBJ1-4; clone_size: once; cdr3_aa: CASSLGQGGSMELFF; cdr3_nt: TGTGCCAGCAGCTTAGGACAGGGTGGTTCTATGGAACTGTTTTTT
d_call: .; v_call: TRBV6-4; j_call: TRBJ2-3; clone_size: .; cdr3_aa: CASSDQRGDTDTQYF; cdr3_nt: TGTGCCAGCAGTGACCAACGGGGAGACACAGATACGCAGTATTTT
d_call: .; v_call: TRBV13; j_call: TRBJ2-7; clone_size: .; cdr3_aa: CASSRGRSYEQYF; cdr3_nt: TGTGCCAGCAGTCGGGGCCGTTCCTACGAGCAGTACTTC
d_call: .; v_call: TRBV2; j_call: TRBJ1-5; clone_size: .; cdr3_aa: CASSEKGSGQPQHF; cdr3_nt: TGTGCCAGCAGTGAAAAGGGGTCGGGGCAGCCCCAGCATTTT
d_call: .; v_call: TRBV19; j_call: TRBJ2-2; clone_size: .; cdr3_aa: CASSGILNTGELFF; cdr3_nt: TGTGCCAGTAGTGGGATTTTGAACACCGGGGAGCTGTTTTTT
d_call: .; v_call: TRBV7-9; j_call: TRBJ1-5; clone_size: .; cdr3_aa: CASSLNSGNQPQHF; cdr3_nt: TGTGCCAGCAGCTTAAATTCGGGGAATCAGCCCCAGCATTTT
d_call: TRBD1; v_call: TRBV5-1; j_call: TRBJ2-7; clone_size: .; cdr3_aa: CASSFSGGPYEQYF; cdr3_nt: TGCGCCAGCAGCTTTTCAGGGGGCCCCTACGAGCAGTACTTC
d_call: TRBD2; v_call: TRBV4-3; j_call: TRBJ2-1; clone_size: .; cdr3_aa: CASSQDWLAGGDEQFF; cdr3_nt: TGCGCCAGCAGCCAAGATTGGCTAGCGGGAGGCGATGAGCAGTTCTTC
d_call: .; v_call: TRBV24-1; j_call: TRBJ2-1; clone_size: .; cdr3_aa: CATSDRGEQFF; cdr3_nt: TGTGCCACCAGTGACCGGGGTGAGCAGTTCTTC
d_call: .; v_call: TRBV5-1; j_call: TRBJ1-1; clone_size: .; cdr3_aa: CASSSQGQGGFYTEAFF; cdr3_nt: TGCGCCAGCAGCTCACAGGGCCAGGGCGGGTTTTACACTGAAGCTTTCTTT
d_call: .; v_call: TRBV5-4; j_call: TRBJ2-7; clone_size: .; cdr3_aa: CASSLSNKPYEQYF; cdr3_nt: TGTGCCAGCAGCTTGTCCAACAAGCCCTACGAGCAGTACTTC
d_call: .; v_call: TRBV27; j_call: TRBJ1-5; clone_size: .; cdr3_aa: CASSTLSGASNQPQHF; cdr3_nt: TGTGCCAGCAGTACTCTCTCGGGGGCGAGCAATCAGCCCCAGCATTTT
d_call: TRBD1; v_call: TRBV3-1/TRBV3-2; j_call: TRBJ1-2; clone_size: .; cdr3_aa: CASSQDGTGEIGGYTF; cdr3_nt: TGTGCCAGCAGCCAAGATGGGACAGGGGAAATCGGTGGCTACACCTTC
d_call: TRBD1; v_call: TRBV10-3; j_call: TRBJ1-1; clone_size: .; cdr3_aa: CAISRDRGGTEAFF; cdr3_nt: TGTGCCATCAGCCGGGACAGGGGAGGCACTGAAGCTTTCTTT
d_call: .; v_call: TRBV4-1; j_call: TRBJ1-3; clone_size: medium-sized; cdr3_aa: CASSQNRGNTIYF; cdr3_nt: TGCGCCAGCAGCCAGAACAGGGGAAACACCATATATTTT
d_call: .; v_call: TRBV30; j_call: TRBJ1-5; clone_size: .; cdr3_aa: CAWEQGQGQPQHF; cdr3_nt: TGTGCCTGGGAACAAGGTCAAGGTCAGCCCCAGCATTTT
d_call: TRBD1; v_call: TRBV29-1; j_call: TRBJ2-7; clone_size: once; cdr3_aa: CSVAGTGITYEQYF; cdr3_nt: TGCAGCGTTGCTGGGACAGGGATCACCTACGAGCAGTACTTC
d_call: TRBD2; v_call: TRBV7-7; j_call: TRBJ2-1; clone_size: .; cdr3_aa: CASSRTSGTGNEQFF; cdr3_nt: TGTGCTAGCAGCCGTACTAGCGGGACAGGAAATGAGCAGTTCTTC
d_call: .; v_call: TRBV6-1; j_call: TRBJ1-1; clone_size: .; cdr3_aa: CASSEWGNTEAFF; cdr3_nt: TGTGCCAGCAGTGAATGGGGGAACACTGAAGCTTTCTTT
d_call: .; v_call: TRBV3-1/TRBV3-2; j_call: TRBJ2-1; clone_size: .; cdr3_aa: CASSHVISEQFF; cdr3_nt: TGTGCCAGCAGCCATGTTATCTCGGAGCAGTTCTTC
d_call: .; v_call: TRBV7-2; j_call: TRBJ2-7; clone_size: .; cdr3_aa: CASSLQVDRTYEQYF; cdr3_nt: TGTGCCAGCAGCTTACAGGTAGATCGCACCTACGAGCAGTACTTC
d_call: TRBD1; v_call: TRBV7-2; j_call: TRBJ2-2; clone_size: .; cdr3_aa: CASSLRQGAYTGELFF; cdr3_nt: TGTGCCAGCAGCTTACGCCAGGGGGCCTACACCGGGGAGCTGTTTTTT
d_call: .; v_call: TRBV24-1; j_call: TRBJ2-7; clone_size: .; cdr3_aa: CATSALLVYEQYF; cdr3_nt: TGTGCCACCAGTGCCCTTTTAGTCTACGAGCAGTACTTC
d_call: .; v_call: TRBV10-1; j_call: TRBJ1-1; clone_size: once; cdr3_aa: CASSPGLTEAFF; cdr3_nt: TGCGCCAGCAGTCCCGGTCTGACTGAAGCTTTCTTT
d_call: .; v_call: TRBV28; j_call: TRBJ1-2; clone_size: .; cdr3_aa: CASSLGLGVPSEGYTF; cdr3_nt: TGTGCCAGCAGTTTAGGGTTAGGGGTCCCCTCCGAGGGCTACACCTTC
d_call: .; v_call: TRBV19; j_call: TRBJ1-2; clone_size: once; cdr3_aa: CASSIGGGGYTF; cdr3_nt: TGTGCCAGTAGTATCGGCGGGGGGGGCTACACCTTC
d_call: .; v_call: TRBV5-1; j_call: TRBJ2-5; clone_size: .; cdr3_aa: CASSLGEETQYF; cdr3_nt: TGCGCCAGCAGCTTGGGGGAAGAGACCCAGTACTTC
d_call: .; v_call: TRBV11-2; j_call: TRBJ2-2; clone_size: once; cdr3_aa: CASSLEPRPTGELFF; cdr3_nt: TGTGCCAGCAGCTTAGAGCCTAGACCTACCGGGGAGCTGTTTTTT